A single sample gave rise to the 30 T cell receptor beta chains below, sequenced in a study of Ad26.COV2.S vaccination and SARS-CoV-2 variants. The sample's treatment: about 20 received Ad26.COV2.S at low or high dose, single or two shots; 5 received placebo; per-sample allocation not given. Samples analyzed were those drawn on day 63 after the first vaccine or placebo injection. Some clones are missing from TCRdb's copy, which holds only in-frame ones; the method was immunoSEQ multiplex PCR. In the table there are about 400,000 clones, approximately 88% of which are singletons. The sequenced sample was peripheral blood, obtained in a trial of Ad26.COV2.S vaccine versus placebo. The receptors stem from a person between 18 and 60 years old who received the Ad26.COV2.S COVID-19 vaccine or a placebo.

This clone was counted once. This chain uses TRBV5-4 with TRBJ1-3, with D perhaps TRBD1 (6 bases). Germline loops: CDR1 SGHNT, CDR2 YYREEE (reference sequence). The CDR3 consists of 15 residues. Trimming left V 4 bases short and J 4 bases short, with 15 bases between. CDR3 residues: CASSEKQGAGNTIYF. The CDR3 bases are TGTGCCAGCAGCGAGAAACAGGGCGCCGGAAACACCATATATTTT.

The chain joins TRBV29-1 to TRBJ1-4; D remains unclear. Trimming took off 6 bases at V and 0 bases at J, with 11 bases between the two ends. The CDR3 loop spans 14 amino acids. CDR1 and CDR2 (germline): SQVTM, ANQGSEA. The chain's CDR3 is CSVETSTTNEKLFF. CDR3 bases: TGCAGCGTCGAGACAAGTACAACTAATGAAAAACTGTTTTTT.

This clone was counted between two and nine times. This sequence joins TRBV5-1 and TRBJ1-2; TRBD1 agrees at 11 bases. Germline V gives CDR1 SGHRS, CDR2 YFSETQ. J gave up 7 bases and V 1 base, and 6 bases lay outside the gene matches. The CDR3 spans 15 residues. In nucleotides, the CDR3 is TGCGCCAGCAGCTTGACGGGACAGGGGGTAGGTGGCTACACCTTC. Translation: CASSLTGQGVGGYTF. Together with reference TRBV5-1 and TRBJ1-2, the CDR3 gives the full variable domain: KAGVTQTPRYLIKTRGQQVTLSCSPISGHRSVSWYQQTPGQGLQFLFEYFSETQRNKGNFPGRFSGRQFSNSRSEMNVSTLELGDSALYLCASSLTGQGVGGYTFGSGTRLTVV.

The V gene is TRBV3-1 (or the pseudogene TRBV3-2), the J gene TRBJ2-3; the match to TRBD2 covers 12 bases. V gave up 2 bases and J gave up 6 bases; unmatched junction bases: 3. The CDR3 consists of 15 residues. Germline V gives CDR1 LGHDT, CDR2 YNNKEL (reference sequence). The CDR3 here is CASSQSSGGVDTQYF. In DNA, the CDR3 is TGTGCCAGCAGCCAATCTAGCGGGGGGGTCGATACGCAGTATTTT.

This chain links TRBV19 with TRBJ2-3; TRBD2 matches at 11 bases. The CDR3 has 18 amino acids. Germline V gene data show CDR1 as LNHDA and CDR2 as SQIVND (reference sequence). V trimming: 9 bases; J trimming: 4 bases; junction bases outside the gene matches: 18. DNA of the CDR3: TGTGCCAGCCGGCAGTTTAGCGGGGGGGCCCTAGATGCAGATACGCAGTATTTT. It codes for CASRQFSGGALDADTQYF. Looking up the rest from reference TRBV19 and TRBJ2-3 gives the full variable domain: DGGITQSPKYLFRKEGQNVTLSCEQNLNHDAMYWYRQDPGQGLRLIYYSQIVNDFQKGDIAEGYSVSREKKESFPLTVTSAQKNPTAFYLCASRQFSGGALDADTQYFGPGTRLTVL.

This rearrangement joins TRBV7-2 to TRBJ1-6, with D tentatively TRBD1 (6 bases). Germline values: CDR1 SGHTA, CDR2 FQGNSA. V was shortened by 5 bases and J by 4 bases, with 15 bases between the two germline ends. The CDR3 spans 16 residues. CDR3 DNA sequence: TGTGCCAGCAGCGCCCGGGGGGGGGCTTATAATTCACCCCTCCACTTT. It translates to CASSARGGAYNSPLHF.

The chain employs TRBV7-2 and TRBJ1-1; TRBD1 matches at 8 bases. Germline V gene data show CDR1 as SGHTA and CDR2 as FQGNSA. J was trimmed by 5 bases and V by 2 bases; bases with no gene match: 7. The CDR3 has 15 amino acids. The CDR3, as DNA: TGTGCCAGCAGCTTACCACAGGGGGGAAGAACTGAAGCTTTCTTT. Amino acid sequence: CASSLPQGGRTEAFF.

The J gene is TRBJ2-5, the V gene TRBV14, with TRBD1 matching over 8 bases. V lost 1 base to trimming and J lost 4 bases; unmatched junction nucleotides: 8. There are 16 residues in the CDR3. The germline gives CDR1 SGHDN, CDR2 FVKESK. The CDR3 reads CASSQGHRGVGETQYF. CDR3 DNA: TGTGCCAGCAGCCAAGGACACAGGGGGGTAGGAGAGACCCAGTACTTC.

V and J are TRBV9 and TRBJ2-7, with TRBD2 matching 10 bases. The length of the CDR3 is 16 residues. Germline CDR1 is SGDLS and CDR2 is YYNGEE. Trimming at V came to 3 bases and at J to 3 bases, leaving 9 bases not matched to a gene. CDR3 bases: TGTGCCAGCAGCGGTCGTAGCGGGGGGCAGAGCTACGAGCAGTACTTC. Encoded protein: CASSGRSGGQSYEQYF.

The chain uses TRBV19 and TRBJ1-5; D unresolved. Germline CDR1 is LNHDA and CDR2 is SQIVND (reference sequence). V shed 3 bases and J shed 0 bases, with 18 bases lying between them. The CDR3 covers 18 residues. The CDR3 DNA reads as TGTGCCAGTAGTATTGTTGGCGGAGTCTCCACTAGCAATCAGCCCCAGCATTTT. Protein: CASSIVGGVSTSNQPQHF. The whole variable domain, remainder taken from reference TRBV19 and TRBJ1-5, is DGGITQSPKYLFRKEGQNVTLSCEQNLNHDAMYWYRQDPGQGLRLIYYSQIVNDFQKGDIAEGYSVSREKKESFPLTVTSAQKNPTAFYLCASSIVGGVSTSNQPQHFGDGTRLSIL.

The chain combines TRBV29-1 with TRBJ1-2; D remains ambiguous. The CDR3 is 11 amino acids. V gave up 3 bases and J gave up 4 bases, with 6 bases separating them. Germline-derived CDR1 and CDR2 are SQVTM and ANQGSEA. Here the CDR3 reads CSVETGYGYTF. DNA for the CDR3: TGCAGCGTTGAGACGGGCTATGGCTACACCTTC.

This clone showed up just once. The chain has TRBV6-5 and TRBJ2-7; D unresolved. The CDR3 is made up of 13 amino acids. CDR1 and CDR2 (germline): MNHEY, SVGAGI. The V end lost 2 bases, the J end lost 6 bases, and 11 bases lay between the germline ends. In nucleotides, the CDR3 is TGTGCCAGCAGTTACGGCAGGCACCTCGAGCAGTACTTC. This gives the protein CASSYGRHLEQYF.

There are a few counts of this clone. This chain's CDR3 is CASSLRAAYEQYF. The CDR3 nucleotides are TGTGCCAGCAGTCTCAGGGCGGCCTACGAGCAGTACTTC. The chain is built from TRBV27 and TRBJ2-7; TRBD1 might be the D (5 bases). The CDR3 is made up of 13 amino acids. Trimming left V 5 bases short and J 2 bases short, with 10 bases between. The V gene's germline CDR1 is MNHEY and CDR2 SMNVEV (reference sequence).

This chain uses TRBV5-1 with TRBJ2-5; D might be TRBD1 (5 bases). The CDR3 length is 12 residues. V was clipped by 6 bases and J by 5 bases, with 11 bases between them. Per germline, CDR1 SGHRS and CDR2 YFSETQ. The DNA for the CDR3 is TGCGCCAGCAAGACAGAAAGTGAGACCCAGTACTTC. Amino acids: CASKTESETQYF.

This sequence joins TRBV27 and TRBJ2-7, with 7 nucleotides matching TRBD1. Germline loops: CDR1 MNHEY, CDR2 SMNVEV (reference sequence). The CDR3 loop spans 17 amino acids. V trimming: 3 bases; J trimming: 0 bases; junction bases outside the gene matches: 11. CDR3 in amino acids: CASSFSSRGPSSYEQYF. The DNA for the CDR3 is TGTGCCAGCAGTTTCTCGAGTAGGGGGCCGAGCTCCTACGAGCAGTACTTC.

The chain employs TRBV19 and TRBJ2-3; no firm D call. V lost 4 bases and J lost 2, with 19 bases in between. CDR3 length equals 17 residues. Per the germline V gene, CDR1 is LNHDA and CDR2 is SQIVND (reference sequence). The CDR3 nucleotides read TGTGCCAGTAGTACCCCGTATGACTCCCAGACCACAGATACGCAGTATTTT. Translated: CASSTPYDSQTTDTQYF.

The rearrangement links TRBV7-9 to TRBJ2-5, with D tentatively TRBD2 (5 bases). The CDR3 is made up of 16 amino acids. With 1 base removed from V and 4 bases from J, the gap between germline ends came to 16 bases. Germline lookup yields CDR1 SEHNR and CDR2 FQNEAQ (reference sequence). CDR3: CASSLGLALAAETQYF. The CDR3 DNA sequence: TGTGCCAGCAGCTTAGGACTGGCCCTAGCTGCAGAGACCCAGTACTTC.

This sequence joins TRBV6-2 or TRBV6-3 and TRBJ2-3; no clear D gene. V was cut by 0 bases and J by 4 bases, with 11 bases left in between. The CDR3 is 15 amino acids. Germline lookup yields CDR1 MNHEY and CDR2 SVGEGT. DNA of the CDR3: TGTGCCAGCAGTTACTCCCCCAGATCCCCAGATACGCAGTATTTT. Protein product: CASSYSPRSPDTQYF.

The chain employs TRBV2 and TRBJ1-6; 8 nucleotides align to TRBD1. Germline V gene data show CDR1 as SNHLY and CDR2 as FYNNEI. The V and J ends lost 7 bases and 0 bases, in that order; junction bases with no gene match: 5. The CDR3 has 16 residues. As DNA, the CDR3 is TGTGCCAGCATCGAGGGACAGGTCTCCTATAATTCACCCCTCCACTTT. Translation gives CASIEGQVSYNSPLHF. The whole variable domain, filled in from reference TRBV2 and TRBJ1-6, reads EPEVTQTPSHQVTQMGQEVILRCVPISNHLYFYWYRQILGQKVEFLVSFYNNEISEKSEIFDDQFSVERPDGSNFTLKIRSTKLEDSAMYFCASIEGQVSYNSPLHFGNGTRLTVT.

J is TRBJ2-1 and V is TRBV6-5; TRBD2 is a possible D gene (8 bases). The CDR3 has 14 residues. The V end was cut by 6 bases, the J end by 7 bases, with 16 bases between. The germline CDR1 and CDR2 sequences are MNHEY and SVGAGI. Here the CDR3 DNA reads TGTGCCAGCAGGTCGAGCGGGGGACAGAATGAGCAGTTCTTC. Its translation: CASRSSGGQNEQFF.

This clone was counted a few times. The chain carries TRBV18 and TRBJ2-3; 7 bases fit TRBD2. CDR3 length: 16 residues. Germline CDR1 reads KGHSH; CDR2 reads LQKENI. The trim removed 6 bases at V and 3 bases at J, leaving 12 bases unmatched. In nucleotides, the CDR3 is TGTGCCAGCTCCCCCACCGCGGGAGCAATTACAGATACGCAGTATTTT. This encodes CASSPTAGAITDTQYF.

The V and J genes are TRBV19 and TRBJ2-6; D is uncertain. This CDR3 has 19 residues. Between the trimmed V and J ends, which lost 7 bases and 0 bases, there was a span of 22 bases. Looked up from germline, CDR1 is LNHDA and CDR2 is SQIVND (reference sequence). The DNA for the CDR3 is TGTGCCAGTACCTTAAGGTCTCCCAGGTCCTACTCTGGGGCCAACGTCCTGACTTTC. It encodes CASTLRSPRSYSGANVLTF.

This sequence joins TRBV2 and TRBJ2-6; TRBD1 is a possible D gene (5 bases). CDR1 is SNHLY, CDR2 FYNNEI, per germline. This CDR3 has 16 residues. V lost 10 bases, J lost 0 bases, and 16 bases lay in between. The CDR3 spells CATPVTGYSGANVLTF. The CDR3 region has the DNA TGTGCCACCCCGGTCACAGGCTACTCTGGGGCCAACGTCCTGACTTTC.

Here the CDR3 reads CASSEYRASTDTQYF. CDR3 bases: TGTGCCAGCAGTGAATATAGGGCAAGCACAGATACGCAGTATTTT. The genes are TRBV25-1 and TRBJ2-3, with D uncertain. The CDR3 spans 15 residues. The V and J ends lost 0 bases and 0 bases respectively, with 7 bases between them. The germline V gene has CDR1 MGHDK and CDR2 SYGVNS.

This sequence joins TRBV7-2 and TRBJ1-2; 10 bases are a match to TRBD1. The germline gives CDR1 SGHTA, CDR2 FQGNSA. The CDR3 extends over 15 amino acids. Trimming cost V 5 bases and J 4 bases; bases outside gene matches: 7. The CDR3 is CASSEGTGATYGYTF. The DNA for the CDR3 is TGTGCCAGCAGCGAGGGGACAGGGGCTACCTATGGCTACACCTTC.

The chain recombines TRBV18 with TRBJ2-2, with D hard to call. Germline CDR1 and CDR2: KGHSH and LQKENI. There are 11 residues in the CDR3. The V end was cut by 3 bases, the J end by 13 bases, with 9 bases between. As DNA, the CDR3 is TGTGCCAGCTCACCTGCCCGGGTGCTGTTTTTT. This translates into CASSPARVLFF. The whole variable domain, filled in from reference TRBV18 and TRBJ2-2, reads NAGVMQNPRHLVRRRGQEARLRCSPMKGHSHVYWYRQLPEEGLKFMVYLQKENIIDESGMPKERFSAEFPKEGPSILRIQQVVRGDSAAYFCASSPARVLFFGEGSRLTVL.

V is TRBV6-6 and J is TRBJ2-7, with D perhaps being TRBD1 or TRBD2 (5 bases each). The CDR3 contains 13 residues. Germline values: CDR1 MNHNY, CDR2 SVGAGI (reference sequence). V gave up 8 bases and J gave up 2 bases, with 13 bases separating them. The CDR3 DNA follows: TGTGCCAGCTGCTTTGGGGACCCCTACGAGCAGTACTTC. It translates to CASCFGDPYEQYF.

This chain joins TRBV7-2 and TRBJ2-7; 10 nucleotides match TRBD1. Germline values: CDR1 SGHTA, CDR2 FQGNSA. The CDR3 length is 12 residues. The V segment lost 8 bases and the J segment 2 bases; nucleotides outside the gene matches: 0. CDR3 sequence (DNA): TGTGCCAGCGGACAGGGGGCCTACGAGCAGTACTTC. Its translation: CASGQGAYEQYF.

This rearrangement joins TRBV7-9 to TRBJ1-3; D possibly corresponds to TRBD1 (5 bases). The germline CDR1 and CDR2 sequences are SEHNR and FQNEAQ (reference sequence). The CDR3 covers 17 residues. Between the trimmed V and J ends, which lost 1 base and 4 bases, there was a span of 17 bases. CDR3 nucleotide sequence: TGTGCCAGCAGCTTAGACCTGCTGGGGGGGTCCGGAAACACCATATATTTT. Amino acid sequence: CASSLDLLGGSGNTIYF.

The rearrangement joins TRBV19 to TRBJ1-5, with D perhaps matching TRBD1 (6 bases). This CDR3 spans 15 amino acids. Germline V gene sequence: CDR1 LNHDA, CDR2 SQIVND (reference sequence). Trimming stripped 4 bases from V and 0 bases from J, with 10 bases between. CDR3 DNA sequence: TGTGCCAGTAGTACTCCAGGGGTTAGCAATCAGCCCCAGCATTTT. Its protein is CASSTPGVSNQPQHF.